The TCR beta chain under discussion was sequenced for a study of response to subunit inactivated influenza vaccine. The germline gives CDR1 DFQATT, CDR2 SNEGSKA (reference sequence). The CDR3 consists of 16 residues. V lost 6 bases and J 0 bases, leaving 17 bases between the germline ends. In TCRdb, the RT-PCR reads were re-called with MiXCR into one record per CDR3 protein. The sample yields 500,000 to 550,000 distinct CDR3 sequences, 20% to 25% seen once. These data also featured in a second study, about T cells expressing NK-cell markers. From that paper: Generation of TCR beta cDNA was performed by 5'RACE template switching incorporating UMIs.

Sequencing used CD4+ T cells sorted from PBMCs, obtained approximately 13 days after vaccination. The clonotype was recovered from a man aged 45 to 65 who received an inactivated influenza vaccine. V and J are TRBV20-1 and TRBJ1-4, with a weak D call TRBD1 (5 bases). The chain's CDR3 is CSAKGQSPATNEKLFF. DNA of the CDR3: TGCAGTGCCAAGGGGCAGTCCCCTGCAACTAATGAAAAACTGTTTTTT.